This section outlines one TCR beta chain sequence together with its context. What it binds is unknown. The CDR3 length is 12 residues. V was pared by 1 base and J by 6 bases, with 5 bases between. Germline CDR1 reads KGHSH; CDR2 reads LQKENI. These data are taken from a study of OX40 agonist ivuxolimab in advanced cancers. Study at large: Mean age 60 years, range about 23 to 79; 82.7% male. Study-level points and caveats: In the 0.1 to 3.0 mg/kg range, CD4+ and CD8+ blood T cells had expanded clonally by week 6.

Profiled with immunoSEQ multiplex PCR; TCRdb holds only in-frame clones, not every one. The table lists around 16,000 clones, 86% of them singletons. The receptor was isolated from an adult with an advanced solid tumor such as melanoma, head and neck, liver or kidney cancer. The chain links TRBV18 to TRBJ2-3; D not certain. The sample consisted of CD4+ or CD8+ T cells sorted from blood, taken in a trial of the OX40 agonist ivuxolimab. Written as DNA, the CDR3 is TGTGCCAGCTCACCACGCCCGGATACGCAGTATTTT. It specifies CASSPRPDTQYF. Based on the CDR3 plus reference TRBV18 and TRBJ2-3, the full variable domain is NAGVMQNPRHLVRRRGQEARLRCSPMKGHSHVYWYRQLPEEGLKFMVYLQKENIIDESGMPKERFSAEFPKEGPSILRIQQVVRGDSAAYFCASSPRPDTQYFGPGTRLTVL.